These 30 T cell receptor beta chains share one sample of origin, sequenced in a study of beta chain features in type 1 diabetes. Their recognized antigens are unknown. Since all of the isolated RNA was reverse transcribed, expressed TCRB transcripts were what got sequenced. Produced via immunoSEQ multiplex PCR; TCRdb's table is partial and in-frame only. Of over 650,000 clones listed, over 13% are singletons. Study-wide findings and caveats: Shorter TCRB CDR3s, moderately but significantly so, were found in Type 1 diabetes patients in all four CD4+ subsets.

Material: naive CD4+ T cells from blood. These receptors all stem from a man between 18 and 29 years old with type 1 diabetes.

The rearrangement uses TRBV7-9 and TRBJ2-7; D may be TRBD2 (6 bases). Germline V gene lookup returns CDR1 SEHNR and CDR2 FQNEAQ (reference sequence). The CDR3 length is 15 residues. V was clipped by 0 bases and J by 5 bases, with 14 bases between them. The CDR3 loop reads CASSLAGRGLDEQYF. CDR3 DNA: TGTGCCAGCAGCTTAGCGGGACGGGGACTGGACGAGCAGTACTTC.

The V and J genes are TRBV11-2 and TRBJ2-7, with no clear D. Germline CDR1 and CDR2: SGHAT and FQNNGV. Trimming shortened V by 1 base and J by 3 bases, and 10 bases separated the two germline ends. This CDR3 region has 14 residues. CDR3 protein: CASSLVNPGYEQYF. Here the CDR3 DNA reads TGTGCCAGCAGCTTAGTCAACCCAGGCTACGAGCAGTACTTC.

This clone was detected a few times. The CDR3 DNA follows: TGCAGCGGCCGACTAGCGGGAGGGCCTCAGTACTTC. Protein sequence: CSGRLAGGPQYF. This rearrangement joins TRBV29-1 to TRBJ2-7, with 14 bases fitting TRBD2. The CDR3 extends over 12 amino acids. The germline CDR1 and CDR2 sequences are SQVTM and ANQGSEA. The J segment lost 10 bases and the V segment lost 7 bases, leaving 6 bases of the junction unmatched.

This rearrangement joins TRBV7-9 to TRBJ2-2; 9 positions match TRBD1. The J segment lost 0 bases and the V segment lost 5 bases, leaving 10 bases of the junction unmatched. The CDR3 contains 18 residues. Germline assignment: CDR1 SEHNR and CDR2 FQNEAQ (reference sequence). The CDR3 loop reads CASSPLGTGGANTGELFF. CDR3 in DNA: TGTGCCAGCAGCCCTCTGGGAACAGGGGGCGCGAACACCGGGGAGCTGTTTTTT.

The DNA for the CDR3 is TGTGCCAGCATCGGTTATACCACCACGGGAAACACCATATATTTT. Translated: CASIGYTTTGNTIYF. V and J are TRBV5-6 and TRBJ1-3; D is undetermined. This CDR3 contains 15 residues. The germline gives CDR1 SGHDT, CDR2 YYEEEE. The ends were cut back, 6 bases at V and 4 bases at J, with 17 bases in the middle.

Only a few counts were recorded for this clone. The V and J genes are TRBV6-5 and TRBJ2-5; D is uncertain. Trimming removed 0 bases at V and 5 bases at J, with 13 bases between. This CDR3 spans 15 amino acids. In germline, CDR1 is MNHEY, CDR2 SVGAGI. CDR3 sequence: CASSYSGYTRETQYF. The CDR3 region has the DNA TGTGCCAGCAGTTACTCGGGATACACAAGGGAGACCCAGTACTTC.

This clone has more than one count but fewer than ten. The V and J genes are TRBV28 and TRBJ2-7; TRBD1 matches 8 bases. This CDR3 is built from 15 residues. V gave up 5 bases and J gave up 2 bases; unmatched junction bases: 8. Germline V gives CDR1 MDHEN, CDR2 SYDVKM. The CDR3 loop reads CASSPGQASPYEQYF. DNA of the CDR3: TGTGCCAGCAGTCCGGGACAGGCCTCACCCTACGAGCAGTACTTC.

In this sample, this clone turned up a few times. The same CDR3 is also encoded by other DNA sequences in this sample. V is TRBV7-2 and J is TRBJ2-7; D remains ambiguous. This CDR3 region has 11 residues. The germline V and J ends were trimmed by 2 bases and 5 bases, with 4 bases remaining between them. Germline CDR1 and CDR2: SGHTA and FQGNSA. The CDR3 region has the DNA TGTGCCAGCAGCTTAAGGGACGAGCAGTACTTC. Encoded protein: CASSLRDEQYF.

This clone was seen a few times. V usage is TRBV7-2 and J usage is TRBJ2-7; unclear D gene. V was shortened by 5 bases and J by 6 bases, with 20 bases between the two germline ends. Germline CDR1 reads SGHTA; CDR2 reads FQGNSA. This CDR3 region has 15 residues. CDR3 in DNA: TGTGCCAGCAGCCTTGTCCTCGTCGGGCCCCCCGAGCAGTACTTC. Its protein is CASSLVLVGPPEQYF. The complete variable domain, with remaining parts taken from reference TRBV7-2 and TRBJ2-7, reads GAGVSQSPSNKVTEKGKDVELRCDPISGHTALYWYRQSLGQGLEFLIYFQGNSAPDKSGLPSDRFSAERTGGSVSTLTIQRTQQEDSAVYLCASSLVLVGPPEQYFGPGTRLTVT.

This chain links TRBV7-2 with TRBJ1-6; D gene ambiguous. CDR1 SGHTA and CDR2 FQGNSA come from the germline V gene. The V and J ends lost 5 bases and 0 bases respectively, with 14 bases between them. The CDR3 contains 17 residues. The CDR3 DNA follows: TGTGCCAGCAGCCCCCCCAGGTCGAGCTCCTATAATTCACCCCTCCACTTT. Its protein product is CASSPPRSSSYNSPLHF.

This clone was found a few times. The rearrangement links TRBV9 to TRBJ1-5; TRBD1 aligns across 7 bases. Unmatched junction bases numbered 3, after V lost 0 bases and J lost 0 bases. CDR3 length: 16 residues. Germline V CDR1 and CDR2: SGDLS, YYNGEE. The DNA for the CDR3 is TGTGCCAGCAGCGTAGGGGCAGGGGGTAGCAATCAGCCCCAGCATTTT. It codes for CASSVGAGGSNQPQHF.

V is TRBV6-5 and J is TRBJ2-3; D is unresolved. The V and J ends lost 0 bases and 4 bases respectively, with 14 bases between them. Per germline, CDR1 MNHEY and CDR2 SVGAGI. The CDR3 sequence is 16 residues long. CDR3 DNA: TGTGCCAGCAGTTACTCACCGCCCCCGGGTGCAGATACGCAGTATTTT. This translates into CASSYSPPPGADTQYF.

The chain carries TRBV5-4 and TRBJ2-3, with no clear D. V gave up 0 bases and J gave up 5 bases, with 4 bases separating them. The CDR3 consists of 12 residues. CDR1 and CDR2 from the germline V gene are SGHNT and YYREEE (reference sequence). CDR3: CASSLVQDTQYF. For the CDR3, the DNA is TGTGCCAGCAGCTTGGTTCAAGATACGCAGTATTTT.

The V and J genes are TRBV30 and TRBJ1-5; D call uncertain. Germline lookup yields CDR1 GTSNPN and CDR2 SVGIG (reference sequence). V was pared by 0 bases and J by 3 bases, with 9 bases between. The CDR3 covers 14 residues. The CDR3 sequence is CAWSVGGHNQPQHF. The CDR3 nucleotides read TGTGCCTGGAGTGTCGGAGGGCACAATCAGCCCCAGCATTTT.

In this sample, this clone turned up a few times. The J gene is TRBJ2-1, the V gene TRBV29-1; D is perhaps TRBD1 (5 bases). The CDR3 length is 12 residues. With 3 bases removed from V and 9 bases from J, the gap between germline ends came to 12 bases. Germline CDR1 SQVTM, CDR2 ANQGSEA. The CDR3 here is CSVEKQGSEQFF. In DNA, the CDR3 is TGCAGCGTTGAGAAGCAGGGCAGTGAGCAGTTCTTC.

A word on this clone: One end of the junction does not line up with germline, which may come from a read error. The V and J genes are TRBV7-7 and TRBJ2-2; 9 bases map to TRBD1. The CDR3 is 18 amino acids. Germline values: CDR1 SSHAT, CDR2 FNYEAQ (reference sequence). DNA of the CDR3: TGTGCTAGCAGCTTCATTACTCCGGGACAGGGGAACACCGGGGAGCTGTTTTTT. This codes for CASSFITPGQGNTGELFF.

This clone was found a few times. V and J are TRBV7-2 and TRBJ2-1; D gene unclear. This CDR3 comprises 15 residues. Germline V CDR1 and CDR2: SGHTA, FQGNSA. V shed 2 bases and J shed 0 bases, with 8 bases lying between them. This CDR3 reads CASSLSVTSYNEQFF. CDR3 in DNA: TGTGCCAGCAGCTTAAGTGTTACCTCCTACAATGAGCAGTTCTTC.

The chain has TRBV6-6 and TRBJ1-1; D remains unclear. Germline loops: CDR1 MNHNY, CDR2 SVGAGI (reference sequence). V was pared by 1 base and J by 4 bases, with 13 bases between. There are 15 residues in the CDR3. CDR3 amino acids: CASSYFVTQGTEAFF. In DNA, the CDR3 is TGTGCCAGCAGTTACTTTGTGACCCAAGGCACTGAAGCTTTCTTT.

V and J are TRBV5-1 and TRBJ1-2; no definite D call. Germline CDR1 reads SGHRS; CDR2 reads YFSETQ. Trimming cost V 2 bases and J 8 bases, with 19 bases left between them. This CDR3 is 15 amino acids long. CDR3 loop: CASSFYFGKDYGYTF. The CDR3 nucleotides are TGCGCCAGCAGCTTTTACTTCGGGAAAGATTACGGCTACACCTTC.

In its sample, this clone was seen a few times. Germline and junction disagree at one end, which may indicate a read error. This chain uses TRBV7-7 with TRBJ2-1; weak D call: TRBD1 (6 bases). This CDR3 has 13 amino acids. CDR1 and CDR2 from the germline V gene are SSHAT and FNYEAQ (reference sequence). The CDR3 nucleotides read TGTGCTAGCAGCTCGGGACAATACAATGAGCAGTTCTTC. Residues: CASSSGQYNEQFF.

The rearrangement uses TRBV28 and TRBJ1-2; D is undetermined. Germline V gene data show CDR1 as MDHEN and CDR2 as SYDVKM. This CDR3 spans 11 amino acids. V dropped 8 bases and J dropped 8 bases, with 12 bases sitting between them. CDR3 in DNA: TGTGCCAGCCGTCCCATGGAGGGCTACACCTTC. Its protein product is CASRPMEGYTF.

CDR3 residues: CSVGTSSTDTQYF. The DNA of the CDR3 is TGCAGCGTTGGGACTTCTAGCACAGATACGCAGTATTTT. V is TRBV29-1 and J is TRBJ2-3; TRBD2 might be the D (5 bases). The CDR3 has 13 residues. The germline V gene has CDR1 SQVTM and CDR2 ANQGSEA. V was trimmed by 4 bases and J by 0 bases, leaving 8 bases between them.

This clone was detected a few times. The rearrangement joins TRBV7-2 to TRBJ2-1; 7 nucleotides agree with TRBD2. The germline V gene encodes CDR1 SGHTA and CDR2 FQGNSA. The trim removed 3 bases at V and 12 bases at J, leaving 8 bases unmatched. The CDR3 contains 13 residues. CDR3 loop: CASSLGGRGGQFF. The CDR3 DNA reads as TGTGCCAGCAGCTTGGGCGGGAGAGGCGGGCAGTTCTTC.

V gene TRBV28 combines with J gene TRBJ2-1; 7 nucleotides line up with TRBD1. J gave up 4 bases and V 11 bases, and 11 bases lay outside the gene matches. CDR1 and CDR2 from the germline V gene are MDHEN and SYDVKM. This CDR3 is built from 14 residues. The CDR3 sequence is CASPPGQEYNEQFF. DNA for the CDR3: TGTGCCTCCCCCCCAGGACAGGAATACAATGAGCAGTTCTTC.

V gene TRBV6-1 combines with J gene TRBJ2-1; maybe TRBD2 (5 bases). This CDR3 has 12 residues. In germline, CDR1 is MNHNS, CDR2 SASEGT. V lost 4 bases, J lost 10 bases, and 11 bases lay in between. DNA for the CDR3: TGTGCCAGCAGTGTACTAGATTGGGAGCAGTTCTTC. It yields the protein CASSVLDWEQFF.

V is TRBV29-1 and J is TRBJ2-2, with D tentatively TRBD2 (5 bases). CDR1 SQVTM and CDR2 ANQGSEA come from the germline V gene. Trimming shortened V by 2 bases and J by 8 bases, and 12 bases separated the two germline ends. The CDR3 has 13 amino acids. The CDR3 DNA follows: TGCAGCGTTGAATACGGGGATGGTGGGGAGCTGTTTTTT. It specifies CSVEYGDGGELFF.

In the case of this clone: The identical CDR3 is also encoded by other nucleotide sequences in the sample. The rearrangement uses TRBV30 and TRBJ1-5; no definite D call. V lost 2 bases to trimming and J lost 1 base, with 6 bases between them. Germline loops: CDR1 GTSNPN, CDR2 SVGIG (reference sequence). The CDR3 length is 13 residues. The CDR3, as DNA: TGTGCCTGGAGTCTTAGGAGCAATCAGCCCCAGCATTTT. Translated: CAWSLRSNQPQHF. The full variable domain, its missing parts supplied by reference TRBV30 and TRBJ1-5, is SQTIHQWPATLVQPVGSPLSLECTVEGTSNPNLYWYRQAAGRGLQLLFYSVGIGQISSEVPQNLSASRPQDRQFILSSKKLLLSDSGFYLCAWSLRSNQPQHFGDGTRLSIL.

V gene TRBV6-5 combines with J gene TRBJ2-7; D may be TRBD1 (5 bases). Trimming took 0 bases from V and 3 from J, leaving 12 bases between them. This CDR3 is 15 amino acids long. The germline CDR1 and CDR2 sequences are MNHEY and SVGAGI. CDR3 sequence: CASSYSSGHLYEQYF. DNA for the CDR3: TGTGCCAGCAGTTACTCGTCAGGGCACCTCTACGAGCAGTACTTC.

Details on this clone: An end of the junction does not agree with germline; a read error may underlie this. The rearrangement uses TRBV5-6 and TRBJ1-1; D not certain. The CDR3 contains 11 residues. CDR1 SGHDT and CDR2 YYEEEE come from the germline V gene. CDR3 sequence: CASSVNTEVFF. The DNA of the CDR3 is TGTGCCAGCAGCGTGAACACTGAAGTTTTCTTT.

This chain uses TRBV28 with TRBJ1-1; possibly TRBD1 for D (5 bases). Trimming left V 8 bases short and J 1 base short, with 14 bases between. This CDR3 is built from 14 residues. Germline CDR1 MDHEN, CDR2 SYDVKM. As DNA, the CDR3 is TGTGCCAGCGAGCTCGTCGGGGGGAACACTGAAGCTTTCTTT. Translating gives CASELVGGNTEAFF. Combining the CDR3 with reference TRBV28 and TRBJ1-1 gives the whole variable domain DVKVTQSSRYLVKRTGEKVFLECVQDMDHENMFWYRQDPGLGLRLIYFSYDVKMKEKGDIPEGYSVSREKKERFSLILESASTNQTSMYLCASELVGGNTEAFFGQGTRLTVV.